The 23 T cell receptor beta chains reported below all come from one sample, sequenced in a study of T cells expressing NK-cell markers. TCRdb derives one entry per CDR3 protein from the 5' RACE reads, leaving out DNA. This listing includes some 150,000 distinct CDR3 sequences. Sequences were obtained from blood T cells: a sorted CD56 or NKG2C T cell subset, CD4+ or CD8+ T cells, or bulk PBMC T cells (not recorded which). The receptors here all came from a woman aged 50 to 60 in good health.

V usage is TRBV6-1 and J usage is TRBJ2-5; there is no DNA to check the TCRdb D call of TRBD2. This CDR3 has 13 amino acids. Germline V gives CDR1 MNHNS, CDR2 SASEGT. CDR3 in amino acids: CASTRGDKETQYF.

The CDR3 region is CASSDTGELYEQYF. The V and J genes are TRBV25-1 and TRBJ2-7. CDR3 length equals 14 residues. The germline V gene has CDR1 MGHDK and CDR2 SYGVNS.

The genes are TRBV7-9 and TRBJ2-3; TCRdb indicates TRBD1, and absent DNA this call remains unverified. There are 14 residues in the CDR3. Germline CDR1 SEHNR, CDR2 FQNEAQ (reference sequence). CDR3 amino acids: CASSREQGTDTQYF.

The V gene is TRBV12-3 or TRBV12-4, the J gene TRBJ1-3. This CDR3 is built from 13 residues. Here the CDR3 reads CASVRRREDTIYF.

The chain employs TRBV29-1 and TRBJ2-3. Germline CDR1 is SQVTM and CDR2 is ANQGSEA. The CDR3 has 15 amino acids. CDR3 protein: CSVEDLDQDTDTQYF.

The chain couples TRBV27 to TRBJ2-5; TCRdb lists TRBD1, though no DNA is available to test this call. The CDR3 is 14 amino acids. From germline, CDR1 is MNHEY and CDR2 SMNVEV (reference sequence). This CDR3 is CASSRGGRAETQYF.

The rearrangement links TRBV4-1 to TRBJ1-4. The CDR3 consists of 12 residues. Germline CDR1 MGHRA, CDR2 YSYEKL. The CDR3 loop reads CASSQGGEKLFF.

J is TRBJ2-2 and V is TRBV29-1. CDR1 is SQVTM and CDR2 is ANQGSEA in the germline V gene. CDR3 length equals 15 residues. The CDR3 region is CSVEELNTNTGELFF.

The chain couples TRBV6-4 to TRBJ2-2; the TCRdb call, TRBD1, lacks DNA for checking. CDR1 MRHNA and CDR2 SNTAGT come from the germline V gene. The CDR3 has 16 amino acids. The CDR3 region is CASGNPGQGAPGELFF.

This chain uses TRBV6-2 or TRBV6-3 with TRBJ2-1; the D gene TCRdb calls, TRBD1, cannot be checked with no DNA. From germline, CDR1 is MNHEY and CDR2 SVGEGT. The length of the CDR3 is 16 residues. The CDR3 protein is CASSYRDRGLDNEQFF.

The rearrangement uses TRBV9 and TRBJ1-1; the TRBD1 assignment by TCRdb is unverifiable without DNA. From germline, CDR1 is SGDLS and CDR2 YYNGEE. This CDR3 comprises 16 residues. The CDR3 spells CASSPGTGDLEFEAFF.

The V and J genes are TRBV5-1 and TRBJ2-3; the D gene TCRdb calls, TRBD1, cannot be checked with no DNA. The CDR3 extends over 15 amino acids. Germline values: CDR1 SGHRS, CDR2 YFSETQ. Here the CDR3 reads CASSVRDTSTDTQYF.

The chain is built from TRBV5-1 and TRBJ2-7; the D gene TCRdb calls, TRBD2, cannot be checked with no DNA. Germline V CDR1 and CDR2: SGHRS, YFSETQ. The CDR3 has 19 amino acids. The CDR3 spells CASSSSEGAGGPRSYEQYF.

The chain's CDR3 is CASSKARTGPKVEKLFF. The rearrangement uses TRBV21-1 and TRBJ1-4. TRBV21-1 is noted as a pseudogene. This CDR3 region has 17 residues.

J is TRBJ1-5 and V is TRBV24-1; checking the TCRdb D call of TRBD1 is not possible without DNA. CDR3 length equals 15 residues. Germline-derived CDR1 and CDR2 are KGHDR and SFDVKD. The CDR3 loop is CATSDPGQTDQPQHF.

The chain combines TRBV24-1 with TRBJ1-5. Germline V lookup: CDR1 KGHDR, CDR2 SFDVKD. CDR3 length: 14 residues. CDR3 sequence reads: CATSDLDNYQPQHF.

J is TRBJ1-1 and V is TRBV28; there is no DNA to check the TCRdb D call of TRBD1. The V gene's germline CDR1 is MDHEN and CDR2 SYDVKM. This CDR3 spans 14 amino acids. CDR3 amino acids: CASSWFRGDTEAFF.

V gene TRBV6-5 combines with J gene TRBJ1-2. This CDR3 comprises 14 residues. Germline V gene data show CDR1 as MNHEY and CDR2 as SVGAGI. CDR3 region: CASSYSLGNYGYTF.

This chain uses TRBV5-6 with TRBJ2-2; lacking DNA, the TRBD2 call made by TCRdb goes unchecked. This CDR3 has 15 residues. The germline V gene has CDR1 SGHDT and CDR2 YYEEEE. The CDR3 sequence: CASSLGLDPGELFFF.

This CDR3 is CASGTGPYEQYF. The V gene is TRBV27, the J gene TRBJ2-7; lacking DNA, the TRBD1 call made by TCRdb goes unchecked. The CDR3 contains 12 residues. Germline assignment: CDR1 MNHEY and CDR2 SMNVEV (reference sequence).

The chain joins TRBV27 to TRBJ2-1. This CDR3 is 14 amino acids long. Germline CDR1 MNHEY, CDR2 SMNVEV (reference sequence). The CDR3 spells CASSLYIAYNEQFF.

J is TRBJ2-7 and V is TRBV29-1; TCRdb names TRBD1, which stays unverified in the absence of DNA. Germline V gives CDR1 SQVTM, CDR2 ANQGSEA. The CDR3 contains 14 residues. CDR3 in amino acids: CSVAGTGTSYEQYF.

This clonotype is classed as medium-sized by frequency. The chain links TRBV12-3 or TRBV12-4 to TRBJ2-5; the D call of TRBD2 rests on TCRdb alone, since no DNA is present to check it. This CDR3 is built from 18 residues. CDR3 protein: CASSKRPHPDRGGETQYF.